This T cell receptor beta chain derives from a study of OX40 agonist ivuxolimab in advanced cancers. The V and J ends lost 4 bases and 3 bases respectively, with 14 bases between them. Germline values: CDR1 MNHEY, CDR2 SMNVEV (reference sequence). This CDR3 is built from 15 residues. TCRdb keeps only in-frame clones here, not all; method: immunoSEQ multiplex PCR. The sample lists roughly 81,000 clones, more than 75% occurring once. The rearrangement uses TRBV27 and TRBJ2-3; D may be TRBD1 (5 bases). This specimen consisted of CD4+ or CD8+ T cells sorted from blood, obtained in a trial of the OX40 agonist ivuxolimab. This TCR derives from an adult with an advanced solid tumor such as melanoma, head and neck, liver or kidney cancer. The CDR3 loop reads CASSSNRGLTDTQYF. In nucleotides, the CDR3 is TGTGCCAGCAGTTCCAATAGGGGCCTGACAGATACGCAGTATTTT.